This T cell receptor beta chain was profiled in a study of T cell responses to AZD1222 COVID-19 vaccine. Study-wide context: Pooling was applied to second doses at about 4 or about 12 weeks.

Overall study results and limits: Receipt of two AZD1222 doses was followed by a rise in Spike-specific TCR breadth and depth.

Assay: immunoSEQ multiplex PCR; the TCRdb copy retains only in-frame clones and omits some. The table includes fewer than 45,000 clones, around 90% detected once. Note on this clone: What it binds is not known.

The specimen was peripheral blood, collected on day 0 of AZD1222 vaccination. This sequence was found in an adult in good health.

CDR3 amino acids: CATSGGNSGANVLTF. The CDR3 nucleotides read TGTGCCACCAGCGGGGGGAACTCTGGGGCCAACGTCCTGACTTTC. The gene calls are TRBV15 and TRBJ2-6, with D perhaps matching TRBD2 (6 bases). Per germline, CDR1 LNHNV and CDR2 YYDKDF (reference sequence). The CDR3 is 15 residues long. V lost 5 bases and J 0 bases, leaving 8 bases between the germline ends.